A selection of T cell receptor beta chains follows, all from one sample in a study of T-cell reconstitution after alpha-beta-depleted transplantation in children. A single record per CDR3 protein comes from TCRdb applying MiXCR to the PCR reads. The table includes about 200,000 distinct CDR3 sequences, about a sixth detected once. Material: PBMCs, mostly from graft donor cells, obtained 360 days after TCRalphabeta/CD19-depleted stem cell transplant. The origin of the receptors is a male patient aged 2 to 9 who had a stem cell transplant for acute lymphoblastic leukemia, so the T cells may come from the graft donor. The CDR3 runs from the conserved cysteine through the conserved F or W. A D gene is named only where the DNA matches it firmly.

TRBV11-2	NA	TRBJ1-1	CASSLDHGHTEAFF
TRBV11-3	NA	TRBJ2-3	CASKGTNTDAQYF
TRBV4-3	TRBD1	TRBJ1-4	CASSKMGQGGSTNEKLFF
TRBV7-8	TRBD2	TRBJ2-3	CASSLIGQRGTDTQYF
TRBV6-1	TRBD2	TRBJ2-7	CASSKLAGLTYEQYF
TRBV24-1	TRBD1	TRBJ2-3	CATSDPQGARTDTQYF
TRBV28	NA	TRBJ2-7	CASSLQEGWGSYEQYF
TRBV5-6	NA	TRBJ2-3	CASSRSSGTSSRYF
TRBV9	TRBD2	TRBJ2-5	CASSVAATSGQETQYF
TRBV14	NA	TRBJ2-7	CASSRGLPSSYEQYF
TRBV5-1	NA	TRBJ2-5	CASSLMSMTTQETQYF
TRBV2	NA	TRBJ2-7	CASTLTQGNEQYF
TRBV3-1	TRBD1	TRBJ2-3	CASSLGSGGRTDTQYF
TRBV20-1	NA	TRBJ2-7	CSAPRTRGEEQYF
TRBV5-1	TRBD1	TRBJ2-1	CASSDPHQGATRNEQFF
TRBV19	TRBD1	TRBJ2-2	CASMRRDSGTGELFF
TRBV4-2	NA	TRBJ2-1	CASRHGGQTGNEQFF
TRBV12-3/TRBV12-4	TRBD1	TRBJ1-5	CASRSDRGVASNQPQHF
TRBV4-3	TRBD2	TRBJ2-7	CASSQEGGRAYEQYF
TRBV7-2	NA	TRBJ2-7	CASSIPLSWGDEQYF
TRBV6-2/TRBV6-3	TRBD1	TRBJ2-7	CASSSQEGGKYF
TRBV2	NA	TRBJ1-2	CASKGEIYGYTF
TRBV6-1	TRBD1	TRBJ2-6	CASKRTGSSGANVLTF
TRBV28	NA	TRBJ2-2	CASSFLGPAFSGELFF